The entry below gives a single T cell receptor (beta chain) sequence along with its context. Its antigen remains unknown. Generation of TCR cDNA used 5'RACE template switching (which added a universal primer site and UMIs). TCRdb used MiXCR to reprocess the 5' RACE reads, holding one entry per CDR3 protein. This table holds approximately 300,000 distinct CDR3 sequences, roughly 8.7% found once. These data come from a study of T cells after yellow fever vaccination. Looking at the study overall: Preparing low-cell-number fractions relied on SMART-Seq v4 Ultra Low Input. Overall study findings and caveats: Reappearance after the booster was observed for most primary-vaccination clones (about 97% CD4, just over 85% CD8). A secondary response was less intense yet reached its peak sooner, at day 5 versus 15.

The CDR3 is made up of 15 amino acids. V lost 6 bases and J lost 0, with 12 bases in between. The source of this sequence is a man between 18 and 35 years old who received the YFV17D yellow fever vaccine. The material sequenced was PBMCs, taken on the day of the first yellow fever vaccination. The chain joins TRBV12-3 or TRBV12-4 to TRBJ1-3; D call uncertain. In DNA form, the CDR3 reads TGTGCCAGCAGACACCATTCCCTCTCTGGAAACACCATATATTTT. This translates into CASRHHSLSGNTIYF.